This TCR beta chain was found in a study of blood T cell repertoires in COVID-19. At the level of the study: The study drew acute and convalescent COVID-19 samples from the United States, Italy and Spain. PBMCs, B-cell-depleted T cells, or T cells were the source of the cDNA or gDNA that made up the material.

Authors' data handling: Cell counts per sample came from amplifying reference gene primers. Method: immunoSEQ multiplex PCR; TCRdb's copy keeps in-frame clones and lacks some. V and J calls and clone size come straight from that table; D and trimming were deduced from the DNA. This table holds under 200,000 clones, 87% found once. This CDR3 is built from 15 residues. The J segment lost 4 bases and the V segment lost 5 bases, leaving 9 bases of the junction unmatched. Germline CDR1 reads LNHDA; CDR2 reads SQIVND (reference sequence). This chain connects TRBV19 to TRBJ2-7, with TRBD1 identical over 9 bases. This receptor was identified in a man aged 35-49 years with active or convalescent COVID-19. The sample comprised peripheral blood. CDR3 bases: TGTGCCAGTAGTCCCGGGACAGGGTGGGATTACGAGCAGTACTTC. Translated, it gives CASSPGTGWDYEQYF.